Below, 15 T cell receptor beta chains from the same sample are listed, as sequenced in a study of control samples from healthy donors and cancer patients. Repertoires were generated with immunoSEQ multiplex PCR, while TCRdb's copy carries only in-frame clones and drops some. The sample shows approximately 69,000 clones, 89% of them seen only once. The specimen was PBMCs. These receptors originate from a man between 60 and 75 years old with colorectal cancer.

V and J are TRBV6-5 and TRBJ1-1; D might be TRBD1 (5 bases). The germline CDR1 and CDR2 sequences are MNHEY and SVGAGI. This CDR3 spans 10 amino acids. The V end lost 9 bases, the J end lost 5 bases, and 7 bases lay between the germline ends. The CDR3 sequence: CASRQTEAFF. In DNA form, the CDR3 reads TGTGCCAGTAGACAGACTGAAGCTTTCTTT.

The chain has TRBV27 and TRBJ2-7; 12 nucleotides align to TRBD1. This CDR3 has 15 residues. Germline V gene data show CDR1 as MNHEY and CDR2 as SMNVEV (reference sequence). J gave up 4 bases and V 5 bases, and 6 bases lay outside the gene matches. CDR3 DNA: TGTGCCAGCAGTCCCGGGACAGGGGGCGGTTACGAGCAGTACTTC. Encoded protein: CASSPGTGGGYEQYF.

J is TRBJ2-7 and V is TRBV2; D gene uncertain. The V end lost 6 bases, the J end lost 3 bases, and 15 bases lay between the germline ends. Germline values: CDR1 SNHLY, CDR2 FYNNEI. This CDR3 spans 14 amino acids. CDR3 sequence (DNA): TGTGCCAGCAGGCCCCCCGCCCCCTACTACGAGCAGTACTTC. It translates to CASRPPAPYYEQYF. The full variable domain, completed using reference TRBV2 and TRBJ2-7, is EPEVTQTPSHQVTQMGQEVILRCVPISNHLYFYWYRQILGQKVEFLVSFYNNEISEKSEIFDDQFSVERPDGSNFTLKIRSTKLEDSAMYFCASRPPAPYYEQYFGPGTRLTVT.

The chain is built from TRBV28 and TRBJ1-5; D remains unclear. V gave up 4 bases and J gave up 11 bases, with 30 bases separating them. This CDR3 is 18 amino acids long. Germline CDR1 reads MDHEN; CDR2 reads SYDVKM. The CDR3 sequence is CASSSSGKAGRVGLTQHF. Written as DNA, the CDR3 is TGTGCCAGCAGTTCCTCGGGAAAGGCAGGACGTGTGGGTCTAACCCAGCATTTT. Filled out from reference TRBV28 and TRBJ1-5, the complete variable domain reads DVKVTQSSRYLVKRTGEKVFLECVQDMDHENMFWYRQDPGLGLRLIYFSYDVKMKEKGDIPEGYSVSREKKERFSLILESASTNQTSMYLCASSSSGKAGRVGLTQHFGDGTRLSIL.

This chain joins TRBV15 and TRBJ1-5; no reliable D call. Germline V gives CDR1 LNHNV, CDR2 YYDKDF (reference sequence). The germline V and J ends were trimmed by 1 base and 11 bases, with 24 bases remaining between them. The CDR3 spans 17 residues. This CDR3 is CATSRAGPGPVRYAQHF. The CDR3 nucleotides read TGTGCCACCAGCAGAGCTGGACCGGGCCCCGTTCGCTACGCCCAGCATTTT.

CDR3 sequence (DNA): TGTGCCAGCAGTTACTCAGGAGGGGACACCGGGGAGCTGTTTTTT. Its protein product is CASSYSGGDTGELFF. The gene calls are TRBV6-6 and TRBJ2-2, with a possible D match to TRBD2 (6 bases). The CDR3 runs to 15 residues. CDR1 and CDR2 (germline): MNHNY, SVGAGI (reference sequence). V was shortened by 0 bases and J by 3 bases, with 8 bases between the two germline ends.

This sequence joins TRBV12-5 and TRBJ1-2, with D maybe TRBD1 (5 bases). V was pared by 2 bases and J by 8 bases, with 12 bases between. The CDR3 has 13 amino acids. Germline V CDR1 and CDR2: LGHNT, FRNRAP. CDR3 protein: CASGLFLGDGYTF. The CDR3 bases are TGTGCTAGTGGTTTGTTTCTCGGGGACGGCTACACCTTC.

This clone showed up just once. CDR3 sequence (DNA): TGTGCCAGCAGCCGATCGGGACTAGCGGGGGGGTTGGACGAGCAGTACTTC. This sequence encodes CASSRSGLAGGLDEQYF. This rearrangement joins TRBV5-4 to TRBJ2-7; 16 positions match TRBD2. CDR3 length: 17 amino acids. V dropped 4 bases and J dropped 5; count of bases not matched to a gene: 9. Germline V gene lookup returns CDR1 SGHNT and CDR2 YYREEE (reference sequence).

This chain joins TRBV7-3 and TRBJ2-5; 8 nucleotides align to TRBD2. CDR1 is SGHTA, CDR2 FQGTGA, per germline. CDR3 size: 15 residues. V was clipped by 5 bases and J by 3 bases; unmatched bases: 8. The CDR3 sequence is CASSPKGAGEETQYF. The CDR3 coding sequence is TGTGCCAGCAGCCCCAAGGGAGCGGGGGAAGAGACCCAGTACTTC.

This clone has just a few counts. CDR3 loop: CASIDRGTNTEAFF. CDR3 coding DNA: TGTGCCAGCATCGACAGGGGTACGAACACTGAAGCTTTCTTT. The chain combines TRBV2 with TRBJ1-1; 8 bases align to TRBD1. CDR3 length: 14 amino acids. Germline-derived CDR1 and CDR2 are SNHLY and FYNNEI. Trimming at V came to 7 bases and at J to 1 base, leaving 5 bases not matched to a gene.

The rearrangement links TRBV18 to TRBJ1-5, with D perhaps TRBD1 (6 bases). The CDR3 sequence is 12 residues long. CDR1 and CDR2 (germline): KGHSH, LQKENI. Deletions cut 4 bases from V and 7 bases from J, with 8 bases between. CDR3 region: CASSLQGQPQHF. The CDR3 nucleotides read TGTGCCAGCTCACTACAGGGACAGCCCCAGCATTTT.

V usage is TRBV19 and J usage is TRBJ1-2, with D hard to call. Trimming took off 5 bases at V and 4 bases at J, with 8 bases between the two ends. Germline-derived CDR1 and CDR2 are LNHDA and SQIVND (reference sequence). The CDR3 runs 12 residues. The CDR3 DNA follows: TGTGCCAGTAGTGCACGTACCTATGGCTACACCTTC. As protein: CASSARTYGYTF.

The J gene is TRBJ2-2, the V gene TRBV5-1; TRBD2 might be the D (5 bases). Between the trimmed V and J ends, which lost 1 base and 5 bases, there was a span of 12 bases. This CDR3 region has 15 residues. In germline, CDR1 is SGHRS, CDR2 YFSETQ. The CDR3, as DNA: TGCGCCAGCAGCTTGACGGGGTTATGGACCGGGGAGCTGTTTTTT. Translating it yields CASSLTGLWTGELFF.

This rearrangement joins TRBV19 to TRBJ1-4; unclear D gene. Between the trimmed V and J ends, which lost 6 bases and 4 bases, there was a span of 12 bases. CDR1 is LNHDA, CDR2 SQIVND, per germline (reference sequence). The CDR3 extends over 14 amino acids. The CDR3 nucleotides are TGTGCCAGTAGCCCGATTCACAATAATGAAAAACTGTTTTTT. It is translated as CASSPIHNNEKLFF.

This chain uses TRBV5-6 with TRBJ2-3; D is unresolved. The CDR3 runs 13 residues. Germline V gives CDR1 SGHDT, CDR2 YYEEEE. The V end lost 6 bases, the J end lost 2 bases, and 10 bases lay between the germline ends. CDR3 protein: CASIDLNTDTQYF. As DNA, the CDR3 is TGTGCCAGCATCGACCTCAACACAGATACGCAGTATTTT. Full variable domain (missing parts from reference TRBV5-6 and TRBJ2-3): DAGVTQSPTHLIKTRGQQVTLRCSPKSGHDTVSWYQQALGQGPQFIFQYYEEEERQRGNFPDRFSGHQFPNYSSELNVNALLLGDSALYLCASIDLNTDTQYFGPGTRLTVL.